This TCR beta chain was recovered during a study of blood T cells in healthy people across ages. The CDR3 has 16 residues. CDR1 and CDR2 (germline): MGHRA, YSYEKL. V dropped 3 bases and J dropped 7 bases, with 21 bases sitting between them. This clonotype has only a few counts. PCR was performed a second time for about 7 to 12 cycles using a sample-barcoded 5' primer and a J-beta primer mix. TCRdb re-called the 5' RACE reads through MiXCR, storing one row per CDR3 protein. Of 760,000 or so distinct CDR3 sequences detected, roughly 25% appear once; the ten largest clones hold roughly a tenth. The sample was also linked to a second study, of T cells of mothers and their children. This second study says: A second PCR was performed with the M1S primer. This primer added sample barcodes and 2-4 random nucleotides.

The clonotype was recovered from a boy under 18 in good health. The sequenced material came from blood. The rearrangement links TRBV4-1 to TRBJ1-1, with a possible D match to TRBD1 (5 bases). The DNA for the CDR3 is TGCGCCAGCAGCCAGGGAACGGCAGGGAATCGGGGTGAAGCTTTCTTT. It is translated as CASSQGTAGNRGEAFF.